Each of the 21 T cell receptor beta chains below was sequenced from the same sample in a study of cytomegalovirus exposure and HLA in healthy donors. PCR employed 60 Vbeta and 13 Jbeta primers. Method: immunoSEQ multiplex PCR; TCRdb's copy keeps in-frame clones and lacks some. The repertoire holds 200,000 or so clones, around 83% seen once, with approximately 6.5% in the top ten. Material for sequencing was PBMCs. These TCRs come from a woman in her forties or fifties in good health and CMV-seropositive.

The V call is TRBV2, the J call TRBJ2-5; TRBD2 matches 7 bases. Losses at the gene ends were 4 bases for V and 10 bases for J; bases not matched to a gene: 6. CDR3 length equals 12 residues. The germline CDR1 and CDR2 sequences are SNHLY and FYNNEI. The CDR3 nucleotides are TGTGCCAGCAGTGTAGAGCGGGACCTCCAGTACTTC. Its translation is CASSVERDLQYF. The whole variable domain, filled in from reference TRBV2 and TRBJ2-5, reads EPEVTQTPSHQVTQMGQEVILRCVPISNHLYFYWYRQILGQKVEFLVSFYNNEISEKSEIFDDQFSVERPDGSNFTLKIRSTKLEDSAMYFCASSVERDLQYFGPGTRLLVL.

The chain links TRBV19 to TRBJ2-5; 10 nucleotides line up with TRBD2. The ends lost 3 bases at V and 1 base at J; junction bases unmatched: 5. The CDR3 consists of 16 residues. The V gene's germline CDR1 is LNHDA and CDR2 SQIVND (reference sequence). Here the CDR3 reads CASSMLTSGLQETQYF. CDR3 coding DNA: TGTGCCAGTAGTATGCTGACTAGCGGGCTCCAAGAGACCCAGTACTTC.

The chain uses TRBV18 and TRBJ1-1; D ambiguous. Deletions cut 0 bases from V and 4 bases from J, with 6 bases between. CDR3 length: 13 amino acids. CDR1 and CDR2 from the germline V gene are KGHSH and LQKENI. As DNA, the CDR3 is TGTGCCAGCTCACCACCCTATACCACTGAAGCTTTCTTT. It translates to CASSPPYTTEAFF.

The chain couples TRBV14 to TRBJ1-1; 7 bases match TRBD1. The V gene end was trimmed by 1 base and the J gene end by 12 bases; junction bases not matched to a gene: 8. Germline V gene lookup returns CDR1 SGHDN and CDR2 FVKESK. CDR3 length: 13 residues. The CDR3 DNA follows: TGTGCCAGCAGCCAAGTTCGCCAGGGGGTGCCTTTCTTT. Translated, it gives CASSQVRQGVPFF.

The chain combines TRBV6-1 with TRBJ1-1; D unresolved. The CDR3 sequence is 13 residues long. V dropped 1 base and J dropped 3 bases, with 6 bases sitting between them. Looked up from germline, CDR1 is MNHNS and CDR2 is SASEGT. CDR3: CASSEGQDTEAFF. The CDR3 nucleotides are TGTGCCAGCAGTGAAGGGCAGGACACTGAAGCTTTCTTT.

The chain uses TRBV6-1 and TRBJ1-5, with 9 bases fitting TRBD1. The V and J ends lost 4 bases and 4 bases, in that order; junction bases with no gene match: 5. Germline V gene lookup returns CDR1 MNHNS and CDR2 SASEGT. The length of the CDR3 is 15 residues. DNA of the CDR3: TGTGCCAGCAGTGGACAGGGGGTGGGGAATCAGCCCCAGCATTTT. Amino acid sequence: CASSGQGVGNQPQHF.

The chain links TRBV4-1 to TRBJ2-7; 8 bases match TRBD1. V lost 1 base and J lost 2; bases outside the gene matches: 7. From germline, CDR1 is MGHRA and CDR2 YSYEKL. The CDR3 is made up of 16 amino acids. The CDR3 region is CASSQAQGQVTYEQYF. In nucleotides, the CDR3 is TGCGCCAGCAGCCAAGCTCAGGGACAGGTAACCTACGAGCAGTACTTC.

The V gene is TRBV6-1, the J gene TRBJ1-2, with 7 bases fitting TRBD1. This CDR3 comprises 15 residues. CDR1 and CDR2 (germline): MNHNS, SASEGT. The ends lost 5 bases at V and 2 bases at J; junction bases unmatched: 8. The CDR3 DNA sequence: TGTGCCAGCAGTTTCCCCGAGACAGGGAACTATGGCTACACCTTC. It translates to CASSFPETGNYGYTF.

V usage is TRBV9 and J usage is TRBJ1-4; D possibly corresponds to TRBD1 (5 bases). Germline loops: CDR1 SGDLS, CDR2 YYNGEE. V lost 5 bases, J lost 9 bases, and 11 bases lay in between. The CDR3 contains 12 residues. In DNA form, the CDR3 reads TGTGCCAGCAGTCCCGACAGCCAAAAACTGTTTTTT. This translates into CASSPDSQKLFF.

The chain recombines TRBV19 with TRBJ1-5; 7 bases are shared with TRBD1. Germline CDR1 LNHDA, CDR2 SQIVND (reference sequence). With 0 bases clipped from V and 5 bases from J, the junction kept 1 base outside the gene matches. The CDR3 consists of 14 residues. The CDR3 DNA follows: TGTGCCAGTAGTATAGAACAGGGGTATCAGCCCCAGCATTTT. This sequence encodes CASSIEQGYQPQHF.

The CDR3 region has the DNA TGTGCCAGCAGCTCTAACCGGGACTACAATGAGCAGTTCTTC. It codes for CASSSNRDYNEQFF. The chain employs TRBV7-8 and TRBJ2-1; possibly TRBD2 for D (5 bases). Trimming took 4 bases from V and 3 from J, leaving 10 bases between them. The CDR3 loop spans 14 amino acids. Per the germline V gene, CDR1 is SGHVS and CDR2 is FQNEAQ.

The chain links TRBV5-1 to TRBJ2-3; 12 bases are shared with TRBD2. CDR3 length: 18 amino acids. Per germline, CDR1 SGHRS and CDR2 YFSETQ. With 1 base clipped from V and 2 bases from J, the junction kept 8 bases outside the gene matches. CDR3 DNA: TGCGCCAGCAGCTTGAGTCTAGCGGGGGGGCAGATCACAGATACGCAGTATTTT. Amino acids: CASSLSLAGGQITDTQYF.

The rearrangement links TRBV5-1 to TRBJ1-1; TRBD1 agrees at 8 bases. The CDR3 sequence is 15 residues long. CDR1 and CDR2 (germline): SGHRS, YFSETQ. V shed 3 bases, J shed 0 bases, and the junction held 4 bases outside the gene matches. The CDR3 DNA reads TGCGCCAGCAGCTCTGGACAGGGCTTGAACACTGAAGCTTTCTTT. This gives the protein CASSSGQGLNTEAFF.

On this clone itself: This sample also contains other DNA sequences that code for the same CDR3. The chain combines TRBV9 with TRBJ2-1, with 12 nucleotides matching TRBD2. Germline V gene lookup returns CDR1 SGDLS and CDR2 YYNGEE. This CDR3 spans 15 amino acids. V lost 2 bases, J lost 4 bases, and 1 base stayed unmatched. CDR3 nucleotide sequence: TGTGCCAGCAGCGTGACTAGCGGGAGTTACAATGAGCAGTTCTTC. Translated, it gives CASSVTSGSYNEQFF.

The chain employs TRBV4-1 and TRBJ1-5, with TRBD1 matching 9 bases. The CDR3 is made up of 15 amino acids. Trimming took 3 bases from V and 6 from J; bases not matched to a gene: 6. Germline assignment: CDR1 MGHRA and CDR2 YSYEKL. The CDR3 DNA reads as TGCGCCAGCAGCCACCCAGACAGGGGGAGTCAGCCCCAGCATTTT. It codes for CASSHPDRGSQPQHF.

This chain links TRBV28 with TRBJ1-4, with D hard to call. Trimming removed 5 bases from V and 8 bases from J, with 12 bases in between. Germline V CDR1 and CDR2: MDHEN, SYDVKM. The CDR3 is 13 residues long. The CDR3 nucleotides are TGTGCCAGCAGTAACCCTAGGAGGGAAAAACTGTTTTTT. It translates to CASSNPRREKLFF. Complete variable domain (other parts from reference TRBV28 and TRBJ1-4): DVKVTQSSRYLVKRTGEKVFLECVQDMDHENMFWYRQDPGLGLRLIYFSYDVKMKEKGDIPEGYSVSREKKERFSLILESASTNQTSMYLCASSNPRREKLFFGSGTQLSVL.

The chain carries TRBV2 and TRBJ2-4; TRBD1 agrees at 7 bases. V trimming: 7 bases; J trimming: 2 bases; junction bases outside the gene matches: 8. CDR3 length: 15 residues. Germline V gene data show CDR1 as SNHLY and CDR2 as FYNNEI. The CDR3 nucleotides read TGTGCCAGCACACCACAGGGGTTATCCAAAAACATTCAGTACTTC. This translates into CASTPQGLSKNIQYF.

V gene TRBV30 combines with J gene TRBJ2-2, with D unresolved. Per the germline V gene, CDR1 is GTSNPN and CDR2 is SVGIG (reference sequence). CDR3 length: 14 amino acids. V was trimmed by 0 bases and J by 4 bases, leaving 9 bases between them. The CDR3 nucleotides read TGTGCCTGGAGTGTAACCATAGCCACCGGGGAGCTGTTTTTT. This gives the protein CAWSVTIATGELFF.

The rearrangement uses TRBV7-2 and TRBJ2-5, with 10 bases fitting TRBD2. Trimming took 5 bases from V and 4 from J; bases not matched to a gene: 7. The CDR3 length is 15 residues. CDR1 and CDR2 from the germline V gene are SGHTA and FQGNSA. CDR3 loop: CASSPPGLARETQYF. CDR3 DNA sequence: TGTGCCAGCAGCCCGCCGGGACTAGCGAGAGAGACCCAGTACTTC.

A single count supports this clone. The chain has TRBV9 and TRBJ2-1; 11 bases map to TRBD2. Trimming took 5 bases from V and 5 from J; bases not matched to a gene: 3. Germline V gene sequence: CDR1 SGDLS, CDR2 YYNGEE. The CDR3 extends over 14 amino acids. The CDR3 region is CASSLAGGDNEQFF. For the CDR3, the DNA is TGTGCCAGCAGTCTAGCGGGGGGTGACAATGAGCAGTTCTTC.

This clone has just a few counts. The genes are TRBV13 and TRBJ1-1; 7 bases fit TRBD1. The CDR3 extends over 13 amino acids. V dropped 9 bases and J dropped 3; count of bases not matched to a gene: 7. Germline CDR1 is PRHDT and CDR2 is FYEKMQ (reference sequence). In nucleotides, the CDR3 is TGTGCCAGTCGTGAGGGGGCGGACACTGAAGCTTTCTTT. Translated, it gives CASREGADTEAFF.